The T cell receptor beta chain described here comes from a study of blood T cell repertoires in COVID-19. Participants' own reports of clinical history determined their cohort assignment. Before being deemed recovered, Cohort 3 donors had two negative PCRs, clearance, or symptom resolution. This clone was counted a single time. CDR1 SGHAT and CDR2 FQNNGV come from the germline V gene. V dropped 4 bases and J dropped 7; count of bases not matched to a gene: 8. This CDR3 comprises 14 residues. Libraries were prepared by immunoSEQ multiplex PCR; TCRdb keeps only in-frame clonotypes and omits some of them. Of fewer than 500,000 clones listed, roughly 87% are singletons.

The clonotype was recovered from a woman younger than 35 who had recovered from COVID-19. Sequencing was carried out using PBMCs or T cells enriched from blood (not recorded which). The chain is built from TRBV11-2 and TRBJ2-5; 8 nucleotides align to TRBD1. CDR3 in amino acids: CASSSPGGWGTQYF. The CDR3 DNA reads as TGTGCCAGCAGCTCGCCAGGGGGCTGGGGGACCCAGTACTTC.